The entry that follows covers one TCR beta chain sequence. Its matching antigen is unknown. Thymic samples were excised during corrective heart operations. The people who donated were healthy Finnish babies having corrective surgery for congenital heart defects. This record belongs to a study of human thymus T cells. Study-wide results and limits: In thymic and blood repertoires alike, V and J usage looked biased. The related literature has documented a marked overlap of thymic repertoires among unrelated individuals.

The assay was immunoSEQ multiplex PCR, and TCRdb's table has in-frame clones only and misses some. The data show tens of thousands of clones, approximately 95% seen once. The receptor was derived from a girl less than two years old with a congenital heart defect but otherwise immunologically healthy. Material for sequencing was thymus tissue.

Here the CDR3 DNA reads TGTGCCACCAGCAGAGTGCCAGGTAATCAGCCCCAGCATTTT. Amino acid sequence: CATSRVPGNQPQHF. This sequence joins TRBV15 and TRBJ1-5, with unresolved D. The V gene lost 1 base and the J gene lost 4 bases, with 8 bases spanning the gap. Per germline, CDR1 LNHNV and CDR2 YYDKDF (reference sequence). The CDR3 spans 14 residues. Supplemented by reference TRBV15 and TRBJ1-5, the full variable domain reads DAMVIQNPRYQVTQFGKPVTLSCSQTLNHNVMYWYQQKSSQAPKLLFHYYDKDFNNEADTPDNFQSRRPNTSFCFLDIRSPGLGDTAMYLCATSRVPGNQPQHFGDGTRLSIL.